This record looks at one TCR beta chain sequence and its context. Its specificity is not known. Included in the TCR beta cDNA libraries were unique molecular identifiers. In TCRdb, the PCR reads were re-called with MiXCR into one record per CDR3 protein. The sample carries approximately 400,000 distinct CDR3 sequences, roughly 36% recorded once. These data are taken from a study of post-analysis software for immune sequencing data. Study results and caveats: TRBV segments more frequent in patients than in controls numbered about five and included TRBV5-6, TRBV5-1 and TRBV20-1. Significantly lower normalized Chao1 diversity was seen in multiple sclerosis patients than in controls. By F measure, strong co-clustering occurred among samples prepared in the same batch.

This CDR3 comprises 14 residues. Germline-derived CDR1 and CDR2 are SGDLS and YYNGEE. The sequence was obtained from a girl aged 10 to 17 with multiple sclerosis. Sequenced input: blood. The chain has TRBV9 and TRBJ2-1; maybe TRBD1 (6 bases). The tail of the sequence fits TRBJ2-7 better, so the J call may be wrong. Here the CDR3 reads CASSWGPQGYEQYF. The CDR3 region has the DNA TGTGCCAGCAGCTGGGGGCCTCAAGGCTACGAGCAGTACTTC.